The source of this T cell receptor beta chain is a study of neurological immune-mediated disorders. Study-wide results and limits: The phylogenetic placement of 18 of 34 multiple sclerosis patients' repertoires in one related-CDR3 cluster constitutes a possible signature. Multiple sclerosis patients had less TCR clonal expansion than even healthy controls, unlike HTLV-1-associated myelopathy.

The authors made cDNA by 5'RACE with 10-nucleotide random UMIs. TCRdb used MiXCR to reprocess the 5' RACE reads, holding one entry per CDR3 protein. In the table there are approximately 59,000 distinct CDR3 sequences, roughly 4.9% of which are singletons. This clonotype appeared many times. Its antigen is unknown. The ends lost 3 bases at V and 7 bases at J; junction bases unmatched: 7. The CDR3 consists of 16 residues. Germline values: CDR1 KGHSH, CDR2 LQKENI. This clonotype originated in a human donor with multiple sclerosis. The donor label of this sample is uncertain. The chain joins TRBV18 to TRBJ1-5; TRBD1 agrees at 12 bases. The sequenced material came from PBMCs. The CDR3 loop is CASSPPGQGARQPQHF. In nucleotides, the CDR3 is TGTGCCAGCTCACCTCCGGGACAGGGGGCCAGACAGCCCCAGCATTTT.